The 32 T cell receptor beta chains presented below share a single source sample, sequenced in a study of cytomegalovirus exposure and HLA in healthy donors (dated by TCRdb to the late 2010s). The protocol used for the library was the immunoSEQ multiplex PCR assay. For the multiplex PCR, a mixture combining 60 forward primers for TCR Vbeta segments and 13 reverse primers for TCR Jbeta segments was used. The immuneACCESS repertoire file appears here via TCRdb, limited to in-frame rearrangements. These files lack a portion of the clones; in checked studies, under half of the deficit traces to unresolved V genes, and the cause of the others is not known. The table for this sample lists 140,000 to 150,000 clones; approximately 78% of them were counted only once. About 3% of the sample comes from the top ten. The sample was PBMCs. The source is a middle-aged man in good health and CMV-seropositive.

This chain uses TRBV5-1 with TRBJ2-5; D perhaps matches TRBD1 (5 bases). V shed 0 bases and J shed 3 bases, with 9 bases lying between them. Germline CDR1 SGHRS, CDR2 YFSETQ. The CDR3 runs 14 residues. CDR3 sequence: CASSLAVGEETQYF. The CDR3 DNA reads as TGCGCCAGCAGCTTGGCCGTAGGGGAAGAGACCCAGTACTTC.

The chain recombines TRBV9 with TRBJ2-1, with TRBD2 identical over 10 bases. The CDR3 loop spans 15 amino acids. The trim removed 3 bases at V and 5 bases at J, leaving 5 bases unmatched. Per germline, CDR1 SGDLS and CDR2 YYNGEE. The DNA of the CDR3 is TGTGCCAGCAGCGAACGGACTAGCGGTAACAATGAGCAGTTCTTC. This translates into CASSERTSGNNEQFF.

As DNA, the CDR3 is TGCAGCGTTGAATACACAGGGGGAGAGCAGTACTTC. Amino acids: CSVEYTGGEQYF. The chain links TRBV29-1 to TRBJ2-7; 8 nucleotides line up with TRBD1. Trimming at V came to 2 bases and at J to 7 bases, leaving 4 bases not matched to a gene. The CDR3 runs 12 residues. The germline V gene has CDR1 SQVTM and CDR2 ANQGSEA.

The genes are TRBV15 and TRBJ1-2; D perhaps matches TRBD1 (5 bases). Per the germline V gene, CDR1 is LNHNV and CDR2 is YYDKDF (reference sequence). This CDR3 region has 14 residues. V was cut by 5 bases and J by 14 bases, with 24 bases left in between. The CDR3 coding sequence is TGTGCCACCAGCCGGGGGGACCTTTTGGGCATGAAAACCTTC. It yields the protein CATSRGDLLGMKTF.

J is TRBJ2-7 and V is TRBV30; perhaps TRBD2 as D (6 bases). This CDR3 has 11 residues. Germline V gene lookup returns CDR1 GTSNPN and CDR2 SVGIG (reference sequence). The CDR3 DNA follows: TGTGTCGTCGGGAGCTCCTACGAGCAGTACTTC. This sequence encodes CVVGSSYEQYF.

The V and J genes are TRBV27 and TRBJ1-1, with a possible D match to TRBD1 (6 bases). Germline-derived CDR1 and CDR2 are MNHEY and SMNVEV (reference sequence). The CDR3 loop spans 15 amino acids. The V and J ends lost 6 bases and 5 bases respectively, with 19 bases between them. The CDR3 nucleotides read TGTGCCAGCAGAGCAGAGGGGGTAGGGGGAACTGAAGCTTTCTTT. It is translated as CASRAEGVGGTEAFF.

CDR3 region: CASSQDRVNTEAFF. The CDR3 DNA reads as TGTGCCAGCAGCCAAGACAGGGTGAACACTGAAGCTTTCTTT. The rearrangement joins TRBV4-2 to TRBJ1-1; maybe TRBD1 (5 bases). Between the trimmed V and J ends, which lost 0 bases and 0 bases, there was a span of 5 bases. The germline CDR1 and CDR2 sequences are LGHNA and YNFKEQ. This CDR3 region has 14 residues.

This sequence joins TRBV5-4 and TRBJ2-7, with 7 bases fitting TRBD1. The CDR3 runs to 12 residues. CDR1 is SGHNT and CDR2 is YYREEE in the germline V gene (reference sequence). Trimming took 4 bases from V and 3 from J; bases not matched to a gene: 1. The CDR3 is CASSRDSYEQYF. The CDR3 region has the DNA TGTGCCAGCAGCCGGGACAGCTACGAGCAGTACTTC. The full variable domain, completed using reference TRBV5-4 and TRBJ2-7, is ETGVTQSPTHLIKTRGQQVTLRCSSQSGHNTVSWYQQALGQGPQFIFQYYREEENGRGNFPPRFSGLQFPNYSSELNVNALELDDSALYLCASSRDSYEQYFGPGTRLTVT.

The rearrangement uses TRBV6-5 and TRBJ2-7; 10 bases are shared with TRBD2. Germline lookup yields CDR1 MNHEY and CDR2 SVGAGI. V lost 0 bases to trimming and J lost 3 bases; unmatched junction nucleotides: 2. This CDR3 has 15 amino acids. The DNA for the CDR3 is TGTGCCAGCAGTTACTCCCGGACTAGCGGCTACGAGCAGTACTTC. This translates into CASSYSRTSGYEQYF.

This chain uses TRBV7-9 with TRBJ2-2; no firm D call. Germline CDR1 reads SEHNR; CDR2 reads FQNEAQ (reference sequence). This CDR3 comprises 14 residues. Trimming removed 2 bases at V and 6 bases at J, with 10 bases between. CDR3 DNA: TGTGCCAGCAGCTTAAATCTACTGTCCGGGGAGCTGTTTTTT. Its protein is CASSLNLLSGELFF. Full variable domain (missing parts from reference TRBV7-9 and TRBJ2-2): DTGVSQNPRHKITKRGQNVTFRCDPISEHNRLYWYRQTLGQGPEFLTYFQNEAQLEKSRLLSDRFSAERPKGSFSTLEIQRTEQGDSAMYLCASSLNLLSGELFFGEGSRLTVL.

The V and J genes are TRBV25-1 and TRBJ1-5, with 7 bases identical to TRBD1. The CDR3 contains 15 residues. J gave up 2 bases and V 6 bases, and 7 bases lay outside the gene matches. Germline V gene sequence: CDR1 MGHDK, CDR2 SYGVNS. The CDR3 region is CASRDSGGGNQPQHF. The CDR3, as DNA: TGTGCCAGCAGAGACTCAGGGGGAGGCAATCAGCCCCAGCATTTT.

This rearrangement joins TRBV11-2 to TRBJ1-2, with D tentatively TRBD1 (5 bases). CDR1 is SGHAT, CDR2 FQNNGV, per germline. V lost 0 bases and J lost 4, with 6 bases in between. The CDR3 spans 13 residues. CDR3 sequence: CASSLEGAYGYTF. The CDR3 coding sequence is TGTGCCAGCAGCTTAGAAGGGGCCTATGGCTACACCTTC.

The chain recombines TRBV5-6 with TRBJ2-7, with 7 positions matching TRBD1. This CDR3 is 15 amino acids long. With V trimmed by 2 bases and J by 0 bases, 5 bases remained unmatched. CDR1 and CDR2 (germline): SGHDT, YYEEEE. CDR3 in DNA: TGTGCCAGCAGCTTTGCCACAGGGGACTCCTACGAGCAGTACTTC. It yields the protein CASSFATGDSYEQYF. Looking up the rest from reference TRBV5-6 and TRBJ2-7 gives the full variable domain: DAGVTQSPTHLIKTRGQQVTLRCSPKSGHDTVSWYQQALGQGPQFIFQYYEEEERQRGNFPDRFSGHQFPNYSSELNVNALLLGDSALYLCASSFATGDSYEQYFGPGTRLTVT.

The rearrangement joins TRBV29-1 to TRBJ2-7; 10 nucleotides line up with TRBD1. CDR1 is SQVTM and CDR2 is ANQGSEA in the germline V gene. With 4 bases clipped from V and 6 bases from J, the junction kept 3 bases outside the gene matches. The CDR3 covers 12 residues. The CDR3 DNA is TGCAGCGTTGCCGGGACAGGGGTCGAGCAGTACTTC. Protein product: CSVAGTGVEQYF.

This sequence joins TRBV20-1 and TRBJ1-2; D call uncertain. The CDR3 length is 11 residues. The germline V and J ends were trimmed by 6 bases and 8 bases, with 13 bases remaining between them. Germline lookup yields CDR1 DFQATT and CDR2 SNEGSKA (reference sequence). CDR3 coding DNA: TGCAGTGCCTCCTCGGTCAACGGCTACACCTTC. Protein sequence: CSASSVNGYTF.

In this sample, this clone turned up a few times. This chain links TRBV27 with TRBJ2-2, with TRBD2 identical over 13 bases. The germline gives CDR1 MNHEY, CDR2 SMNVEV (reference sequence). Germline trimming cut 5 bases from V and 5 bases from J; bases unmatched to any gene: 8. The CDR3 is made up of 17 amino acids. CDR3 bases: TGTGCCAGCAGTCTGGGACTAGCGGGACTAGGAACCGGGGAGCTGTTTTTT. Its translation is CASSLGLAGLGTGELFF.

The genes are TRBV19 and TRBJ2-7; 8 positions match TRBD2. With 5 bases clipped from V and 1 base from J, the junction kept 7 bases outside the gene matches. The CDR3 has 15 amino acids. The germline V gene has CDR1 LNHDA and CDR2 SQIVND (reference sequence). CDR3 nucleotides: TGTGCCAGTAGTCACTCTAGCGGGCCGTCCTACGAGCAGTACTTC. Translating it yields CASSHSSGPSYEQYF. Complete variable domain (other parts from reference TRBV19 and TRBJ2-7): DGGITQSPKYLFRKEGQNVTLSCEQNLNHDAMYWYRQDPGQGLRLIYYSQIVNDFQKGDIAEGYSVSREKKESFPLTVTSAQKNPTAFYLCASSHSSGPSYEQYFGPGTRLTVT.

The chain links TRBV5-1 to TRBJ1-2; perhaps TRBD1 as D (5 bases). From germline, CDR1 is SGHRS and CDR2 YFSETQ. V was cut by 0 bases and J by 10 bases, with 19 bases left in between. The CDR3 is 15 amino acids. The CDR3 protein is CASSLVVTETMVYTF. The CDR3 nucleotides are TGCGCCAGCAGCTTGGTGGTGACAGAAACTATGGTCTACACCTTC.

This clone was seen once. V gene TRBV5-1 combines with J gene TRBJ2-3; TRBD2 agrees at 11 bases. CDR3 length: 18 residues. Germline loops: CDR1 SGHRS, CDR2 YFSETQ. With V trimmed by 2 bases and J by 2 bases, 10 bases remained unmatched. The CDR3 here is CASSLNPGLAANTDTQYF. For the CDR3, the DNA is TGCGCCAGCAGCTTAAATCCGGGACTAGCGGCTAACACAGATACGCAGTATTTT.

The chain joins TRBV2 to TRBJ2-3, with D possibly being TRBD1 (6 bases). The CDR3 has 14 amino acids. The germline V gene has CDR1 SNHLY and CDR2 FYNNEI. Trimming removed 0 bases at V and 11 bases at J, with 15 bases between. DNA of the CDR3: TGTGCCAGCAGTGAAGCGACAGGTGGCGGTAGGCAGTATTTT. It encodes CASSEATGGGRQYF.

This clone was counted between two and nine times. CDR3 loop: CASSLAGGEKLFF. CDR3 coding DNA: TGTGCCAGCAGCTTAGCAGGAGGGGAAAAACTGTTTTTT. The V gene is TRBV7-9, the J gene TRBJ1-4; D uncertain. V was pared by 0 bases and J by 8 bases, with 7 bases between. In germline, CDR1 is SEHNR, CDR2 FQNEAQ (reference sequence). This CDR3 has 13 amino acids.

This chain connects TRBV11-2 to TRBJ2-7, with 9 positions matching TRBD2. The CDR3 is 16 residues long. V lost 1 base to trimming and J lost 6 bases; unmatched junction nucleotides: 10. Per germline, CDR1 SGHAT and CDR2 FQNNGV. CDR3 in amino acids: CASSLVRASGIGEQYF. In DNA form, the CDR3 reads TGTGCCAGCAGCTTAGTTAGGGCTAGCGGGATCGGCGAGCAGTACTTC.

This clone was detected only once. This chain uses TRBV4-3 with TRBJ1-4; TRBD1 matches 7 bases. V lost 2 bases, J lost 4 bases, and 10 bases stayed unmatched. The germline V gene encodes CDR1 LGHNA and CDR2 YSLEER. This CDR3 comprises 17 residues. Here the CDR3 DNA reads TGCGCCAGCAGCCAACGCTCCCTGGGACAGTTTAATGAAAAACTGTTTTTT. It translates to CASSQRSLGQFNEKLFF.

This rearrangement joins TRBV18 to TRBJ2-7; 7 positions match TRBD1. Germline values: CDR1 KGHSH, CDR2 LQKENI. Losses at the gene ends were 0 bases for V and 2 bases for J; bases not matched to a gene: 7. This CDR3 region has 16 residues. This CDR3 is CASSPPRQGVTYEQYF. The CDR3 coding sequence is TGTGCCAGCTCACCACCCAGACAGGGTGTCACCTACGAGCAGTACTTC.

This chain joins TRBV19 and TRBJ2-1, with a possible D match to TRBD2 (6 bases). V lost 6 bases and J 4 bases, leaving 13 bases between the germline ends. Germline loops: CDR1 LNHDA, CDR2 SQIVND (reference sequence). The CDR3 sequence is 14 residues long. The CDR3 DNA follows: TGTGCCAGTAGCCCTGGGGACTTTTACAATGAGCAGTTCTTC. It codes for CASSPGDFYNEQFF.

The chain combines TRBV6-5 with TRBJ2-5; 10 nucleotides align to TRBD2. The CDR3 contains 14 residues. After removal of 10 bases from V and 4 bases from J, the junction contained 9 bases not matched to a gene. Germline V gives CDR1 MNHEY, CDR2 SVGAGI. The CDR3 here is CATLAGENGETQYF. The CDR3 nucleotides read TGTGCCACCCTAGCGGGAGAGAATGGAGAGACCCAGTACTTC.

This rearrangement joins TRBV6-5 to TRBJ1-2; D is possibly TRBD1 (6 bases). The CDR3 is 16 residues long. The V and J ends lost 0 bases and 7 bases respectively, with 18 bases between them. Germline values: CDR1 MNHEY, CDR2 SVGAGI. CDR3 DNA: TGTGCCAGCAGTTACTCGAAGGGGCACAGGGTAGGTGGCTACACCTTC. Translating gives CASSYSKGHRVGGYTF.

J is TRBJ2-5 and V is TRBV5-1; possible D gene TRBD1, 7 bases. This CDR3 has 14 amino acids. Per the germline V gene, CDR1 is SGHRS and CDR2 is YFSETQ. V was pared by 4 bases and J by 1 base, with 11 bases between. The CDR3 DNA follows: TGCGCCAGCAGCCGCGGGACAGCCCAAGAGACCCAGTACTTC. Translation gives CASSRGTAQETQYF.

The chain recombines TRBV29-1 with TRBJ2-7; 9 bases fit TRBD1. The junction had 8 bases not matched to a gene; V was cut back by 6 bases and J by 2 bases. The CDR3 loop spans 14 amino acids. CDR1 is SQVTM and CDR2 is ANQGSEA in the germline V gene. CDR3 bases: TGCAGCGTCCCAGCGGGACAGGGCCCCTACGAGCAGTACTTC. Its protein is CSVPAGQGPYEQYF.

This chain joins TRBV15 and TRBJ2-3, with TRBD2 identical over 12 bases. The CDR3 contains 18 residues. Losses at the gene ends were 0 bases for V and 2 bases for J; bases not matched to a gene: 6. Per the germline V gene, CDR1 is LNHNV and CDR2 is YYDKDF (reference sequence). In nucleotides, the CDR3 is TGTGCCACCAGCAGAGATTTTCTAGCGGGAGGGAACACAGATACGCAGTATTTT. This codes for CATSRDFLAGGNTDTQYF.

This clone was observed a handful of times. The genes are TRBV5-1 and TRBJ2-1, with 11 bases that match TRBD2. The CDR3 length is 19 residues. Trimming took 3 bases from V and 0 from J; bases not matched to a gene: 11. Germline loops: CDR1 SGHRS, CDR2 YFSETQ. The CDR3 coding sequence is TGCGCCAGCAGCTCCTTAGCGGGAGGGCTATCGAGCTCCTACAATGAGCAGTTCTTC. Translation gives CASSSLAGGLSSSYNEQFF.

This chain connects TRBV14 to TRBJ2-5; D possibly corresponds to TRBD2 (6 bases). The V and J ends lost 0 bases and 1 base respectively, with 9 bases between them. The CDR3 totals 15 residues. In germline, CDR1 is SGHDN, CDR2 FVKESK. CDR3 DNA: TGTGCCAGCAGCCAAGATTCACTAGCCCAAGAGACCCAGTACTTC. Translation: CASSQDSLAQETQYF.